This T cell receptor (beta chain) is from a study of a mutant IDH1 vaccine in newly diagnosed glioma (dated by TCRdb to the early 2020s). Turning to the overall study: Of the approximately 30 treated patients, 62.5% were male and approximately 38% were female, and the mean age was 40.4 years. Prior to enrollment, patients had been given standard therapy consisting of radiotherapy alone, temozolomide alone, or radiochemotherapy with temozolomide, with the combination given to most patients. Peripheral blood was collected at six visits: V03 (baseline), V05, V07, V10, V12 and V13. For exploratory analyses, fewer than 30 treated patients had longitudinal TCRB deep sequencing done wherever samples were available.

From the germline V gene (reference sequence), CDR1 is LNHDA and CDR2 is SQIVND. V and J are truncated by 3 bases and 7 bases respectively, leaving an intervening sequence of 12 bases. The CDR3 runs 14 amino acids, cysteine and phenylalanine included. The sequence is cut down to CDR3 DNA, 42 bases in frame from base 1. The time point label corresponds to: baseline, week 1 (first vaccination visit). The intended sense of this specimen's treatment or condition label: pre-vaccination baseline after standard-of-care therapy. Newly diagnosed WHO grade 3 or 4 IDH1-mutant astrocytomas showing loss of nuclear ATRX were present in the donors. The samples were drawn from NOA16, a multicentre, single-arm, open-label phase I trial in Germany that tested a mutant IDH1 peptide vaccine in humans for the first time. Blood drawn at visit V03 was used as the baseline sample for immunogenicity testing. Genomic DNA for TCRB sequencing was extracted from EDTA blood using the DNeasy Blood and Tissue Kit.

Results the study describes overall, beyond this receptor: Changes in the top peripheral T cell clonotypes picked up by TCRB sequencing did not appear to be linked to pseudoprogression. Availability determined which PBMC samples were chosen for TCRB deep sequencing. Across multiple MHC alleles, vaccine-induced immune responses were seen in just over 90% of patients. According to the authors, sample limitations meant that analyses of patient blood samples could not be reproduced.

A word on this clone: Its target antigen remains unknown. No base qualities exist here, and no much larger clone lies one base off it.

The library was generated by the immunoSEQ multiplex PCR assay. The hsTCRB Kit was used according to the manufacturer's protocol to amplify rearranged TCR beta chain sequences. An Illumina MiSeq was used to sequence the TCRB libraries. The published analysis was carried out like this. The kit vendor's proprietary platform handled demultiplexing, trimming and gene mapping. TCRdb took over this immuneACCESS table, retaining in-frame rearrangements with V and J assigned. Such tables are incomplete; in checked studies, under half of the missing clones stem from an unresolved V gene, and the remainder is unexplained. V and J calls and clone size follow that table, whereas D and trimming were derived from the DNA. Across this sample there are roughly 19,000 clones, with about 85% seen only once. The top ten hold 5.4% of the sample.

Here the chain combines TRBV19 and TRBJ1-4, with no confident D gene call. This receptor was taken from a man aged 35-49 years with glioma. The starting material was PBMCs, obtained from a glioma patient treated with radiotherapy, temozolomide or both. Here is the DNA: TGTGCCAGTAGTATGAACAGTATGACTGAAAAACTGTTTTTT. Its coded protein is CASSMNSMTEKLFF.